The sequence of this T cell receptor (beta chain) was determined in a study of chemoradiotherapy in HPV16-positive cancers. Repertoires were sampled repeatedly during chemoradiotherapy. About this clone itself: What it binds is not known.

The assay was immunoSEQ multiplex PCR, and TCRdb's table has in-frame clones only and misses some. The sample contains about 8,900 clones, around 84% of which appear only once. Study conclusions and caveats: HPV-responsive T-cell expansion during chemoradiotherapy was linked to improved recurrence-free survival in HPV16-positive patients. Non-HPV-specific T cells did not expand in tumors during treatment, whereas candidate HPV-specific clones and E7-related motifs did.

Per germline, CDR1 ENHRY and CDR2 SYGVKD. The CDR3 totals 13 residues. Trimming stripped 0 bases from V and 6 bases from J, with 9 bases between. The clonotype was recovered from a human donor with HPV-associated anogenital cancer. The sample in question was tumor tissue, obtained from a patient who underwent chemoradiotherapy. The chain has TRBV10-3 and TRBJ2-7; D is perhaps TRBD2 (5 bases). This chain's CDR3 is CAISESEGAEQYF. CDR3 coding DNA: TGTGCCATCAGTGAGTCAGAGGGAGCCGAGCAGTACTTC.